This T cell receptor (beta chain) was observed in a study of response to subunit inactivated influenza vaccine. This clonotype was counted ten times or more. V was cut by 4 bases and J by 7 bases, with 20 bases left in between. Germline CDR1 reads SGHRS; CDR2 reads YFSETQ. CDR3 length: 15 residues. Each CDR3 protein gets one entry after TCRdb re-called the RT-PCR reads with MiXCR. The data show about 300,000 distinct CDR3 sequences, about 20% seen once. The chain employs TRBV5-1 and TRBJ1-2; D is unclear. This clonotype originated in a man aged 45 to 75 who received an inactivated influenza vaccine. Sequencing used PBMCs from blood, obtained about 20 months after vaccination. In nucleotides, the CDR3 is TGCGCCAGCAGCCCGGAAAGACCTAAGAACGGTGGCTACACCTTC. Its translation: CASSPERPKNGGYTF.